What follows describes a single T cell receptor beta chain. No antigen is known for it. Clones were read by immunoSEQ multiplex PCR, and TCRdb kept only the in-frame ones, dropping some. The sample lists a few hundred thousand clones; approximately 91% were seen once. The CDR3 sequence is 19 residues long. J was trimmed by 7 bases and V by 2 bases; bases with no gene match: 18. CDR1 LGHNA and CDR2 YSLEER come from the germline V gene. The entry originates in a study of cytomegalovirus exposure and HLA in healthy donors. Study information: A subsequent analysis stated that the 90 to 150 validation repertoires were run on the same platform as the approximately 700 first-cohort repertoires. Study results and limitations: Among TCR sequences, most were rare, though some public TCRs appeared in many donors. The CMV antigen specificity of three CMV-associated chains was confirmed through in vitro analysis.

Sequenced material: PBMCs. This receptor was identified in a young man in good health and CMV-seronegative. V is TRBV4-3 and J is TRBJ2-1; TRBD2 agrees at 9 bases. Here the CDR3 DNA reads TGCGCCAGCAGCCAACCCCCCGTTGAGACAGCGGGGGGCTATAATGAGCAGTTCTTC. Its protein is CASSQPPVETAGGYNEQFF.